What follows is one T cell receptor beta chain and its context. These data originate in a study of blood T cell repertoires in COVID-19. The overall study: Researchers got acute and convalescent COVID-19 samples from the United States, Italy and Spain. The analysed material was cDNA or gDNA that came from T cells, B-cell-depleted T cells, or PBMCs.

The authors' processing: By means of reference gene primer amplification, nucleated cell counts were estimated. The table came from immunoSEQ multiplex PCR; TCRdb's copy has only in-frame clones and leaves some out. V, J and clone size are those of that table, while D and trimming were read from the DNA. The repertoire holds about 200,000 clones, with around 95% as singletons. In Seattle, patients joined the study during active infection and were tracked longitudinally. This CDR3 region has 16 residues. Germline V gene lookup returns CDR1 SGHTA and CDR2 FQGTGA. J lost 5 bases, V lost 4 bases, and 9 bases had no gene match.

Sequencing used peripheral blood. The genes are TRBV7-3 and TRBJ2-5; 11 positions match TRBD2. The receptor comes from a man aged 25 to 40 with COVID-19, enrolled during active disease. The CDR3 DNA reads TGTGCCAGCAGCTGGGGTAGCGGGGGGGCTGCGGAGACCCAGTACTTC. The encoded protein is CASSWGSGGAAETQYF.